This T cell receptor beta chain was recovered during a study of T cells after posttransplantation cyclophosphamide (dated by TCRdb to about 2016). Regarding the complete study: The study tracked T cell repertoire reconstitution by TRB sequencing after myeloablative bone marrow transplantation using posttransplantation cyclophosphamide as GVHD prophylaxis. Because TRA and TRB clonality were tightly correlated in roughly 10 samples, subsequent TCR analyses were focused on TRB only. Up to 3 additional blood samples from 2 to 5.2 years after transplant were also TRB-sequenced in 3 patients, as was pretransplant blood from several patients. Public TRB sequences were checked against a database of over 3,600 sequences associated with responses to pathogens, tumor antigens, self-antigens and alloantigens. Samples from a few dozen PTCy-treated patients and under 20 related bone marrow donors of those patients were subjected to antigen receptor sequencing. Blood from all 35 or so PTCy patients with 1-year posttransplant specimens was subjected to TRB sequencing.

Genomic DNA was the input for TRB sequencing, which was run either with the immunoSEQ assay at survey resolution or with the hsTCRB kit. The published analysis was carried out like this. The immunoSEQ software handled the initial read processing, while the LymphoSeq R package was used for the repertoire analyses. For each TRB dataset, clonality was calculated as 1 minus normalized Shannon entropy, and the Gini coefficient was computed as well. Phenotypes of unsorted samples were inferred by mapping TRB sequences from sorted subsets of the recipient or donor onto the same recipient's unsorted samples. TCRdb took over this immuneACCESS table, retaining in-frame rearrangements with V and J assigned. Such tables are incomplete; in checked studies, under half of the missing clones stem from an unresolved V gene, and the remainder is unexplained. D and trimming were read from the DNA, whereas the V and J calls and clone size are those reported in that table. The table for this sample lists 16,000 or so clones; about 85% of them were counted only once. Less than 30% of the sample rests with the top ten.

V is cut by 3 bases and J by 7 bases, and the space between the germline ends is 10 bases. Taken from the germline V gene, the CDR1 and CDR2 loops are MDHEN and SYDVKM. The CDR3 holds 13 amino acids from the cysteine to the phenylalanine. The DNA shown is the 39-base CDR3, in frame from base 1. A control cohort of 10 to 11 patients who had been given myeloablative marrow transplants with methotrexate plus a calcineurin inhibitor was sampled 1 year after transplant. Peripheral blood and bone marrow mononuclear cells were isolated by Ficoll-Hypaque density centrifugation and were cryopreserved. The paper as a whole reports these results and caveats: Donor-recipient similarity was low at 1-2 months but rose over the first year, and later blood repertoires were often dominated by donor CD8+ memory clones. Across 35 to 55 patients, TRB clonality was highly associated with recipient CMV seropositivity and CMV reactivation, and diversity in PTCy patients was similar to diversity in CNI/methotrexate controls. The TRB repertoires of T cells infiltrating skin or GI tract showed only limited overlap with the TRB repertoires of T cells in blood.

To note about this clone: Its antigen is currently not known. There are no base qualities to consult, and no much larger clone falls within one base.

Sequenced here: PBMCs, sampled after allogeneic stem cell transplant with calcineurin inhibitor and methotrexate. The rearranged segments are TRBV28 and TRBJ2-1, with TRBD2 tentatively as D gene (6 bases match). The TCR was taken from a female patient aged 18-30 years who received an allogeneic stem cell transplant from an unrelated donor, was CMV-positive, and had acute and chronic GVHD. Some T cells may originate with the graft donor following a transplant. In nucleotide form, the sequence is TGTGCCAGCAGTTTCGGGGCGGGGAATGAGCAGTTCTTC. Translated, this is CASSFGAGNEQFF.